This T cell receptor beta chain came from a study of T cell clonotyping in hematopoietic cell transplantation (dated by TCRdb to about 2021). Regarding the research as a whole: In the study, over a hundred blood samples were gathered from 35 consecutive transplant recipients and their related donors. Recruitment of patients was conducted between September 2015 and January 2017, and follow-up was continued until late 2020 or death. Paper-wide results and their limitations: The sample size was limited, and because cells were not sorted, the contributions of CD4 and CD8 repertoires could not be separated. A decrease in recipient TCR diversity was observed after transplant, and a progressive increase in pathologically expanded clonotypes was seen from day 30 to day 180. Broader TCR repertoire diversity after transplant was predicted by Inverse Simpson Index values from donors and from recipients before transplant. Overlap with donor repertoires was found for only a small fraction of recipient repertoires, with over 95% found to appear de novo at the given depth.

For this clone: Its antigen has not been determined. No base quality information exists; no much larger clone differs at one position.

With the immunoSEQ assay, which is a bias-controlled multiplex PCR relying on V- and J-specific primers, TCR beta CDR3 regions were amplified from genomic DNA. A second PCR step added a proprietary barcode and Illumina adapter sequences to the CDR3 amplicons. An Illumina MiSeq instrument was used to sequence the CDR3 libraries. Per the authors' processing: Export and quality control were handled in immunoSEQ Analyzer 3.0, while downstream analyses relied on R Bioconductor and Immunarch. Only productive rearrangements in the normalized downsampled data set went into calculating the repertoire metrics. In the normalized cohort, clonotypes with more than 5 templates were defined as pathologically expanded. Repertoire diversity was measured with the Inverse Simpson Index. CMV-specificity analyses were carried out on the non-normalized data set to capture all clonotypes. Imported from immuneACCESS, the table was reduced by TCRdb to in-frame sequences with V and J called. These copies leave out some clones; in studies compared against another copy, an unresolved V gene accounts for under half, and the cause of the remainder is not known. V, J and clone size reflect that table, while D and trimming were determined from the DNA. Present in this sample are about 69,000 clones, 85% to 95% of which were seen just once. The ten largest clonotypes hold 1.6% of the sample.

The CDR3 contains 13 residues, cysteine and phenylalanine counted. The read is trimmed to its CDR3 DNA, 39 bases read in frame from base 1. CDR1 and CDR2, looked up from the germline V gene (reference sequence), are LNHNV and YYDKDF. Trimming costs V 9 bases and J 2 bases, and their ends lie 13 bases apart. For TCR beta sequencing, blood samples came from the related transplant donors. Nuclei Lysis Solution was used to extract genomic DNA from fresh or cryopreserved unfractionated peripheral blood mononuclear cells. The receptor's source is a man over 45 in good health. Some clones in this sample may be carry-over from other donors' samples. The V and J segments used are TRBV15 and TRBJ2-5, with a tentative D gene TRBD1 over 6 matching bases. Sequencing input: peripheral blood mononuclear cells. The DNA is as follows: TGTGCCACTCAACAGGGATTACAAGAGACCCAGTACTTC. It translates as CATQQGLQETQYF.